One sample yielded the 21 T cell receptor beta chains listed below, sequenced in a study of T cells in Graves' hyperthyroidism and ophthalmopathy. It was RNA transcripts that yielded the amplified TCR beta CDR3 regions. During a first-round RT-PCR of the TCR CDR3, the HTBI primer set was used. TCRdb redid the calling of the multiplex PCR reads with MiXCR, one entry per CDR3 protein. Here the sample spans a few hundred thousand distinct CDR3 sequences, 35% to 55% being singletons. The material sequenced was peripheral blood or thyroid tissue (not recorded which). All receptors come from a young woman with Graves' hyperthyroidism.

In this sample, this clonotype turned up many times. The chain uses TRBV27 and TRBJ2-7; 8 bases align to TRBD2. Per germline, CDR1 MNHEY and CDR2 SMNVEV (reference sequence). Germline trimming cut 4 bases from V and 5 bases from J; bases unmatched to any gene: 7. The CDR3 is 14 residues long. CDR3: CASSSGLVGHEQYF. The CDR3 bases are TGTGCCAGCAGTTCGGGACTAGTTGGGCACGAGCAGTACTTC.

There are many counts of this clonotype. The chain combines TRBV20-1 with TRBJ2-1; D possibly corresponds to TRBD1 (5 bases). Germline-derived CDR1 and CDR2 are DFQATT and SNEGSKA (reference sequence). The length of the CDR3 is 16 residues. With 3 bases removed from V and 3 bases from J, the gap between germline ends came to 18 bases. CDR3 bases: TGCAGTGCTAGTGCTCTAGGGGATACTCTCTACAATGAGCAGTTCTTC. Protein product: CSASALGDTLYNEQFF.

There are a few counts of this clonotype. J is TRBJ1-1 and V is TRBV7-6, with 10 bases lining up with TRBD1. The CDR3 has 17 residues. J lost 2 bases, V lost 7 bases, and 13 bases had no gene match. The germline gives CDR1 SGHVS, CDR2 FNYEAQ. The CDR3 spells CASNPGQGLPGNTEAFF. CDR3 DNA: TGTGCCAGCAACCCGGGACAGGGGCTCCCCGGTAACACTGAAGCTTTCTTT.

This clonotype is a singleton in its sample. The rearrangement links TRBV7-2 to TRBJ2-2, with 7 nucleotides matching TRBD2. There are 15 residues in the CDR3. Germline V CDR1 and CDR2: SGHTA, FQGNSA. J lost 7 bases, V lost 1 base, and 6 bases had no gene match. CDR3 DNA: TGTGCCAGCAGCTTAGGCGGGAGAACCATCGGGGAGCTGTTTTTT. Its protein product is CASSLGGRTIGELFF.

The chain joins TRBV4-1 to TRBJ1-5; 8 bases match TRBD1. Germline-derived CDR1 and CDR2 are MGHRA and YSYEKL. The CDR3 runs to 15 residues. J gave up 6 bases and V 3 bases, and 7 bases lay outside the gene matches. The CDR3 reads CASSQDHRGGQPQHF. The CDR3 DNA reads TGCGCCAGCAGCCAGGATCACAGGGGGGGTCAGCCCCAGCATTTT.

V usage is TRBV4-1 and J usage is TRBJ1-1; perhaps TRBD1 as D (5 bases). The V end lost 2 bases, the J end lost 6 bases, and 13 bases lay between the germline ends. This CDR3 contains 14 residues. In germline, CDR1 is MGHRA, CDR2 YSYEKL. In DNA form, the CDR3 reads TGCGCCAGCAGCCAACCTACGGGGGTCCCTGAAGCTTTCTTT. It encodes CASSQPTGVPEAFF.

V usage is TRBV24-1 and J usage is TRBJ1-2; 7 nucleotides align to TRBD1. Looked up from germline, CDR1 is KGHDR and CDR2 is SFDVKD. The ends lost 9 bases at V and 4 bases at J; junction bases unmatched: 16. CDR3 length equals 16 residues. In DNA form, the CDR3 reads TGTGCCACCCTGGACAGGAACGCGGTGAAAAGCTATGGCTACACCTTC. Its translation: CATLDRNAVKSYGYTF.

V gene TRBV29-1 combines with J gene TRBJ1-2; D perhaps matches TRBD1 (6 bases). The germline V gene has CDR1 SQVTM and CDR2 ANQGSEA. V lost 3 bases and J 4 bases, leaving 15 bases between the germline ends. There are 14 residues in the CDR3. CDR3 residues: CSVEVGGPLYGYTF. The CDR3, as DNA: TGCAGCGTTGAGGTGGGGGGGCCCCTCTATGGCTACACCTTC. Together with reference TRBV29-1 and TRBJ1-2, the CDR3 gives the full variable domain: SAVISQKPSRDICQRGTSLTIQCQVDSQVTMMFWYRQQPGQSLTLIATANQGSEATYESGFVIDKFPISRPNLTFSTLTVSNMSPEDSSIYLCSVEVGGPLYGYTFGSGTRLTVV.

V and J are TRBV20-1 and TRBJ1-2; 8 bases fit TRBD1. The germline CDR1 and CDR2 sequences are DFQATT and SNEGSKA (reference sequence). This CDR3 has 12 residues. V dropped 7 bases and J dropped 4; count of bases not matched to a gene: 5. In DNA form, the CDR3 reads TGCAGTGGGGCCGGACAGGGCTATGGCTACACCTTC. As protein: CSGAGQGYGYTF.

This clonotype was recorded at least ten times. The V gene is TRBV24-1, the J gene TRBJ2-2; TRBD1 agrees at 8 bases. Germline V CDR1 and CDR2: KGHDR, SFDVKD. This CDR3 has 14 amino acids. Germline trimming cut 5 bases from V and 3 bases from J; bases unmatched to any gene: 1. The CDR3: CATSATGDTGELFF. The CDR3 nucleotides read TGTGCCACCAGTGCGACAGGGGACACCGGGGAGCTGTTTTTT.

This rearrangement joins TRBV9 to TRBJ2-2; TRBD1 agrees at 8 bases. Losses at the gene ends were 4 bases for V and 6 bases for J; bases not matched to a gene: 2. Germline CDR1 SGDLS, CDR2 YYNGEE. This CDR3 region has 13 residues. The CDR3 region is CASSPGGAGELFF. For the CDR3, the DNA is TGTGCCAGCAGCCCAGGGGGCGCCGGGGAGCTGTTTTTT.

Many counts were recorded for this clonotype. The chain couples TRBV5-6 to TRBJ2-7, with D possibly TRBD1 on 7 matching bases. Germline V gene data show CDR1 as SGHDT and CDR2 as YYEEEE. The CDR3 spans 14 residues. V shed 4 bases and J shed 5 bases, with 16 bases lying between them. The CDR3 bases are TGTGCCAGCAGCGCAAACAGGGGAGGAGACGAGCAGTACTTC. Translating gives CASSANRGGDEQYF.

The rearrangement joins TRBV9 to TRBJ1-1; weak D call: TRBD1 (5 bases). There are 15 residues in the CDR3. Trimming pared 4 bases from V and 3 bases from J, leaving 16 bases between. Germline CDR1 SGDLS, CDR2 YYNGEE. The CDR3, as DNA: TGTGCCAGCAGCCCAGGAGGGGAATCAGACACTGAAGCTTTCTTT. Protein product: CASSPGGESDTEAFF.

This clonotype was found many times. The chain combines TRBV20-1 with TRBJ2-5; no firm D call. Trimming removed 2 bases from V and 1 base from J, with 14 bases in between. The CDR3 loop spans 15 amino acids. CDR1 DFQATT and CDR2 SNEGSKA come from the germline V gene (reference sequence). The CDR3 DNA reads TGCAGTGCTAGACCCCAAGGGCGTCTCCAAGAGACCCAGTACTTC. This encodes CSARPQGRLQETQYF.

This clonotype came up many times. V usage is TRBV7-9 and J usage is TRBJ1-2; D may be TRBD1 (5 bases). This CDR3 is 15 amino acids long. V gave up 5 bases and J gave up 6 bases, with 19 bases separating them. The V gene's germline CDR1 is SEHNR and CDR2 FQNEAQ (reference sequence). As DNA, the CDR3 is TGTGCCAGCAGCGGGCGTGGGTCCGGGGGAAATGGCTACACCTTC. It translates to CASSGRGSGGNGYTF.

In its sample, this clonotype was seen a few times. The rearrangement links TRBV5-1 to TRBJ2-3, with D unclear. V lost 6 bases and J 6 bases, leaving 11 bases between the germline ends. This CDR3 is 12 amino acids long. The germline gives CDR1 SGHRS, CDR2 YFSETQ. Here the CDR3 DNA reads TGCGCCAGCAACGGAGCGCAGGATACGCAGTATTTT. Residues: CASNGAQDTQYF.

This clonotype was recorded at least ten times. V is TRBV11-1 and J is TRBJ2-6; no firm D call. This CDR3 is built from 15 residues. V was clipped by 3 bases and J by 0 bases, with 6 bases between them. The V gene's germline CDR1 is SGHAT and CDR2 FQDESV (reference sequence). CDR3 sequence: CASSFGISGANVLTF. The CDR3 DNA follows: TGTGCCAGCAGCTTCGGAATCTCTGGGGCCAACGTCCTGACTTTC. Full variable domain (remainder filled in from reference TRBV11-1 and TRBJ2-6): EAEVAQSPRYKITEKSQAVAFWCDPISGHATLYWYRQILGQGPELLVQFQDESVVDDSQLPKDRFSAERLKGVDSTLKIQPAELGDSAMYLCASSFGISGANVLTFGAGSRLTVL.

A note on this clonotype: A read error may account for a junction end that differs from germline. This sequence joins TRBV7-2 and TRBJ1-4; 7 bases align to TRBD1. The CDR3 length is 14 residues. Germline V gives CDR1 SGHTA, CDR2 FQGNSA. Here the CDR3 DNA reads TGTGCCAGCAGCTTAGGCCGCGAGGGTTCGGGACAGTCTTTT. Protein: CASSLGREGSGQSF.

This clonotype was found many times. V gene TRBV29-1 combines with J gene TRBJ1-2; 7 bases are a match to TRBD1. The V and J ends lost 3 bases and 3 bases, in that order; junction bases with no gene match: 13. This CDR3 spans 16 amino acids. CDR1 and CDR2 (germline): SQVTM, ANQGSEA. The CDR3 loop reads CSVEGPGQGEYYGYTF. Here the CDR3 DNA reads TGCAGCGTTGAGGGGCCGGGGCAGGGGGAATACTATGGCTACACCTTC.

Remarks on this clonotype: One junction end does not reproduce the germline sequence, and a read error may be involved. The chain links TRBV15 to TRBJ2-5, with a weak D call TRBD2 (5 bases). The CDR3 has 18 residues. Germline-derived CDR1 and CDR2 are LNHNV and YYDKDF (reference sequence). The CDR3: CATSRDMAGTGEQGTQYF. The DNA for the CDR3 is TGTGCCACCAGCAGAGATATGGCGGGCACCGGGGAGCAAGGGACCCAGTACTTC.

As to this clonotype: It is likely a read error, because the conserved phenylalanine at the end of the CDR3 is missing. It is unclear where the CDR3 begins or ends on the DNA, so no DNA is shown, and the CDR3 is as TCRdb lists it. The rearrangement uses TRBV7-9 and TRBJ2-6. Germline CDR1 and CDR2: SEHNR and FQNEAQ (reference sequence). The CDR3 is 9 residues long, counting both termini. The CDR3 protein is CASSLVLTS.